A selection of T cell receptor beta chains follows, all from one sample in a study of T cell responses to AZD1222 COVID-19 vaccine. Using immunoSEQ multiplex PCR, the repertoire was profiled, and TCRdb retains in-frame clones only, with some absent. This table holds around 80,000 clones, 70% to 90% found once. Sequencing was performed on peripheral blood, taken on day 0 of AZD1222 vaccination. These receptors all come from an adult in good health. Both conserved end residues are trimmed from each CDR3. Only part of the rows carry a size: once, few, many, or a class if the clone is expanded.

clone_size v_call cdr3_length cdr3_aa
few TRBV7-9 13 ASSATGTKNEKLF
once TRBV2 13 ASSETSGGPHTQY
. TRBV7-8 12 ASSLDRGNTEAF
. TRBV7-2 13 ASRPTGGAMRGYT
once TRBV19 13 ASSPGPDSYNEQF
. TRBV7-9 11 ASSSGQIRPGY
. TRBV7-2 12 ASSTSGSAYEQY
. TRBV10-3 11 AITPGPNYGYT
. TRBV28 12 ASTLSVSGSPLH
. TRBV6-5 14 ASSYQGQPAGNTIY
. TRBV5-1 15 ASSLSPGTGTNTEAF
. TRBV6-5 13 ASSSPPGSADTQY
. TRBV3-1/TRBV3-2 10 ASSQLAGITY
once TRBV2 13 ASSEAWGSVGELF
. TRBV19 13 ASSPQTGVNEKLF
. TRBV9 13 ASSSKGLMNTEAF
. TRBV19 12 ASRSLSVAMKLF
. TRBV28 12 ASSPAGGVYEQY